This T cell receptor (beta chain) was captured in a study of tumor-infiltrating lymphocytes in localized non-small cell lung cancer. TCRdb's table, derived via immunoSEQ multiplex PCR, lists solely in-frame clones and lacks some. The repertoire holds about 6,400 clones, with about 79% as singletons. Germline assignment: CDR1 SEHNR and CDR2 FQNEAQ (reference sequence). V gave up 3 bases and J gave up 3 bases; unmatched junction bases: 4. The CDR3 consists of 14 residues. The genes are TRBV7-9 and TRBJ2-5; 7 bases match TRBD1. The receptor's source is a human donor with non-small cell lung cancer. The material sequenced was uninvolved lung tissue not adjacent to the tumor. The CDR3: CASSFLTGKETQYF. The DNA for the CDR3 is TGTGCCAGCAGCTTTCTGACAGGGAAAGAGACCCAGTACTTC.